This T cell receptor beta chain emerged from a study of blood T cell repertoires in COVID-19. Germline V CDR1 and CDR2: SGHTA, FQGNSA. There are 15 residues in the CDR3. V dropped 1 base and J dropped 3 bases, with 10 bases sitting between them. The assay was immunoSEQ multiplex PCR, and TCRdb's table has in-frame clones only and misses some. The table records roughly 130,000 clones, approximately 86% of them present only once. The clonotype originates from a woman aged 45-65 years who had recovered from COVID-19. This chain joins TRBV7-2 and TRBJ1-3; no firm D call. Sequencing was carried out using PBMCs or T cells enriched from blood (not recorded which). The CDR3 bases are TGTGCCAGCAGCTTAGTCGAGGGTCTTGGAAACACCATATATTTT. Translation gives CASSLVEGLGNTIYF.